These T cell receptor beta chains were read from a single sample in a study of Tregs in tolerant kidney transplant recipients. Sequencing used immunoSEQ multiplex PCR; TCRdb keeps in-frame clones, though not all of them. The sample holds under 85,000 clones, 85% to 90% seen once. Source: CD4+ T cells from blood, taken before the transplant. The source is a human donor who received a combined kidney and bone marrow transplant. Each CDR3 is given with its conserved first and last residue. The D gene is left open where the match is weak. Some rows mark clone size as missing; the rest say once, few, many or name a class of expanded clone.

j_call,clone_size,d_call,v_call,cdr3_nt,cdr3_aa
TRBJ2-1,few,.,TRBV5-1,TGCGCCAGCAGCTTGGGTAGCCGGATGACTGATGAGCAGTTCTTC,CASSLGSRMTDEQFF
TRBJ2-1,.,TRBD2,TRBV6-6,TGTGCCAGCAGTCAACCGACTAGCGGGAGAGGTGATGAGCAGTTCTTC,CASSQPTSGRGDEQFF
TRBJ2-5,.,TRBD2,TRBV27,TGTGCCAGCAGTTCAGCGGGAGTGGGGGCCCCGGGAGAGACCCAGTACTTC,CASSSAGVGAPGETQYF
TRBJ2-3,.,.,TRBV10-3,TGTGCCATCAGCGATACGACAGGAGATACGCAGTATTTT,CAISDTTGDTQYF
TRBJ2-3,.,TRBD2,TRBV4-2,TGTGCCAGCAGCCAAGGGGTTAGCGGGAAAAAGGATACGCAGTATTTT,CASSQGVSGKKDTQYF
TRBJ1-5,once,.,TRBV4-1,TGCGCCAGCAGCCAAGAATTACCGAGCAGGATATATAGCAATCAGCCCCAGCATTTT,CASSQELPSRIYSNQPQHF
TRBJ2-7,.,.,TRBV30,TGTGCCTGGAGTGTACCGAGTAGCGGTTACTCCTACGAGCAGTACTTC,CAWSVPSSGYSYEQYF
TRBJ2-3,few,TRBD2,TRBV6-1,TGTGCCGGGAGGGCGGGAGCGGGAGATACGCAGTATTTT,CAGRAGAGDTQYF
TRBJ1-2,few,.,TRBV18,TGTGCCAGCTCACCGGACACAGACTATGGCTACACCTTC,CASSPDTDYGYTF
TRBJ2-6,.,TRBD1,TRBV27,TGTGCCAGCAGTCCTTCCTCGGACAGGGGGCGAGGTGGGGCCAACGTCCTGACTTTC,CASSPSSDRGRGGANVLTF
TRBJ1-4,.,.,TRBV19,TGTGCCAGTAGTATAGATCTACAGGGTAACGAAAAACTGTTTTTT,CASSIDLQGNEKLFF
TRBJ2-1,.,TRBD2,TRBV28,TGTGCCAGCAATAAGGGACTAGTGACCAATGAGCAGTTCTTC,CASNKGLVTNEQFF
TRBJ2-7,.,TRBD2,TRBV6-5,TGTGCCAGCAGTCGGGAGGGCCGGGAGCAGTACTTC,CASSREGREQYF
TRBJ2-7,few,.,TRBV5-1,TGCGCCAGCAGCCCTACAACAGGTACCGTCTACGAGCAGTACTTC,CASSPTTGTVYEQYF
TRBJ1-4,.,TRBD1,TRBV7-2,TGTGCCAGCAGCTTACAGGGGGCATTTTCGGGCGAAAAACTGTTTTTT,CASSLQGAFSGEKLFF
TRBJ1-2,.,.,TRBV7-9,TGTGCCAGCAGCCCAAAGACAGGCCCTATGAGGTACACCTTC,CASSPKTGPMRYTF
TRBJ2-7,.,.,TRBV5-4,TGTGCCAGCAGCTTGGGGCAGGGCGAAACCTACGAGCAGTACTTC,CASSLGQGETYEQYF
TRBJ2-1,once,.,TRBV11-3,TGTGCCAGCAGCTTCGGGATGGTTAGCTACAATGAGCAGTTCTTC,CASSFGMVSYNEQFF
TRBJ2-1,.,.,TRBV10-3,TGTGCCATCATGAGCGGCGGGCGGTACAATGAGCAGTTCTTC,CAIMSGGRYNEQFF
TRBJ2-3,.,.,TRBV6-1,TGTGCCAGCAGTGCTAGCGCGACAGATACGCAGTATTTT,CASSASATDTQYF
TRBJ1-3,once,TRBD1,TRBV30,TGTGCCTGGAGTGGGGACAGGGGTTTCGGAAACACCATATATTTT,CAWSGDRGFGNTIYF
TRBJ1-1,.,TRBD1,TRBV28,TGTGCCAGCAGTCCTTCCGGACAGGGGCCGAACACTGAAGCTTTCTTT,CASSPSGQGPNTEAFF
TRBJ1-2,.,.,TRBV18,TGTGCCAGCTCACCACGCGGGAACCCGAACTATGGCTACACCTTC,CASSPRGNPNYGYTF
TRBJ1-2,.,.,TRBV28,TGTGCCAGCAGTTTATGGGACAGAAACTATGGCTACACCTTC,CASSLWDRNYGYTF
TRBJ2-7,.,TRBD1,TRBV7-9,TGTGCCAGCAGCTCGGGACAGGGCCTTTCCTACGAGCAGTACTTC,CASSSGQGLSYEQYF
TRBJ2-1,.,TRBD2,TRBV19,TGTGCCAGTAGTACCGGGACTAGCGATCCCCATGAGCAGTTCTTC,CASSTGTSDPHEQFF
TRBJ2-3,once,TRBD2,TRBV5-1,TGCGCCAGCAGCTTGGGACTAGCGGGAGGCCCGGCGAGCACAGATACGCAGTATTTT,CASSLGLAGGPASTDTQYF
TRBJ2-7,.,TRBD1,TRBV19,TGTGCCAGTAGTATTCCCGGACAGGGGATTTACGAGCAGTACTTC,CASSIPGQGIYEQYF
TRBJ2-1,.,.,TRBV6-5,TGTGCCAGCAGTTACGGCTCACGCAATGAGCAGTTCTTC,CASSYGSRNEQFF
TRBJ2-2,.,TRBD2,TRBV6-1,TGTGCCAGCAGGAGCGGGAGTGGGTACACCGGGGAGCTGTTTTTT,CASRSGSGYTGELFF
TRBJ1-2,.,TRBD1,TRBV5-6,TGTGCCAGCAGCACTCCGCGGACAGGGCGCGGCTACACCTTC,CASSTPRTGRGYTF
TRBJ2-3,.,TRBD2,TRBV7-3,TGTGCCAGCAGCCCGATGACTAGCGGGAGATCGGATACGCAGTATTTT,CASSPMTSGRSDTQYF
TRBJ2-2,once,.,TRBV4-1,TGCGCCAGCAGCCAAGAGCAGTCGTACACCGGGGAGCTGTTTTTT,CASSQEQSYTGELFF
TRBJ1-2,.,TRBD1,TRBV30,TGTGCCTGGAGTGTGGACAGGGTGGGCTATGGCTACACCTTC,CAWSVDRVGYGYTF
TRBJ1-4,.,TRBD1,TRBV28,TGTGCCAGCAGTTCCCGCCCAGGGGGAAAACTGTTTTTT,CASSSRPGGKLFF
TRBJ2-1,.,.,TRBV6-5,TGTGCCAGCAGCCGAAGGACAGAGAACAATGAGCAGTTCTTC,CASSRRTENNEQFF
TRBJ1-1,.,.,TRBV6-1,TGTGCCAGCACAACAGAGCCTAACACTGAAGCTTTCTTT,CASTTEPNTEAFF
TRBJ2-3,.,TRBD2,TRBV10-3,TGTGCCATCAGTGATCCTAGCGGTAGCACAGATACGCAGTATTTT,CAISDPSGSTDTQYF
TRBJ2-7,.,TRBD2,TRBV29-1,TGCAGCGTTGACGATCTAGCGGGAGACGAGCAGTACTTC,CSVDDLAGDEQYF
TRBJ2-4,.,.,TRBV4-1,TGCGCCAGCAGCCAAGCAATCCGCTCAGGGGAAGTAAACATTCAGTACTTC,CASSQAIRSGEVNIQYF
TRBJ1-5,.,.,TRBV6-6,TGTGCCAGCAGTCGGGACACGGGCAATCAGCCCCAGCATTTT,CASSRDTGNQPQHF
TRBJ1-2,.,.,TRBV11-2,TGTGCCAGCAGCTCGGCGGAGGGACCTATCTATGGCTACACCTTC,CASSSAEGPIYGYTF
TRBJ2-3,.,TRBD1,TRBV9,TGTGCCAGCAGCGTAGCCCCGACAGGGGGCAGAGATACGCAGTATTTT,CASSVAPTGGRDTQYF